This T cell receptor beta chain was profiled in a study of spatial heterogeneity in lung cancer. Findings of the study overall: Tracking of tumor mutation counts was seen in expanded intratumoral alpha and beta TCR counts.

V was trimmed by 4 bases and J by 0 bases, leaving 16 bases between them. Germline values: CDR1 SGHNT, CDR2 YYREEE (reference sequence). The CDR3 length is 16 residues. The study tagged each TCR cDNA molecule with a unique molecular identifier. TCRdb analysed the 5' RACE reads with MiXCR anew, one entry per CDR3 protein. Counted here are some 14,000 distinct CDR3 sequences, over 3% occurring once; the ten biggest clones make up more than 6%. Described time point: sample taken at primary tumor resection. The table lists this clonotype with many counts. Its specificity is unknown. This material consisted of lung tumor tissue, taken at surgery. This clonotype was sampled from a male donor with early-stage non-small cell lung cancer. V and J are TRBV5-4 and TRBJ1-1; no clear D. The CDR3 DNA reads TGTGCCAGCAGCGGTAGATACCGAAGTTTGAACACTGAAGCTTTCTTT. Its translation: CASSGRYRSLNTEAFF.